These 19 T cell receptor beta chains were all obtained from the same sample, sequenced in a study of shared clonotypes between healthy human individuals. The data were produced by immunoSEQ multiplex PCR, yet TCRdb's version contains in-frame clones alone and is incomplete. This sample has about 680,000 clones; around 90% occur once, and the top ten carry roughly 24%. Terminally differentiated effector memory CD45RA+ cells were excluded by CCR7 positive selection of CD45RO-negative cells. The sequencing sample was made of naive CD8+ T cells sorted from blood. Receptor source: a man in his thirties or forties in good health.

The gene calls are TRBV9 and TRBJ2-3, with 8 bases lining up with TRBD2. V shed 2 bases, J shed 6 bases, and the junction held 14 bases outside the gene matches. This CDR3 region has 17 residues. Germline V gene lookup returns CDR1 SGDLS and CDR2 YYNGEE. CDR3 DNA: TGTGCCAGCAGCGTTCACAACGGGGCGGGAGGTGCGGATACGCAGTATTTT. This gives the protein CASSVHNGAGGADTQYF.

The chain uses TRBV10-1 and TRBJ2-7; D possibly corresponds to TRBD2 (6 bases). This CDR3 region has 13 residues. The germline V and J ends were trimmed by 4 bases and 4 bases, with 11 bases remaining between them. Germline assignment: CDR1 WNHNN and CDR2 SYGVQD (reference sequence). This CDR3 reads CASSAGREYEQYF. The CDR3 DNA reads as TGCGCCAGCAGTGCGGGGCGGGAATACGAGCAGTACTTC.

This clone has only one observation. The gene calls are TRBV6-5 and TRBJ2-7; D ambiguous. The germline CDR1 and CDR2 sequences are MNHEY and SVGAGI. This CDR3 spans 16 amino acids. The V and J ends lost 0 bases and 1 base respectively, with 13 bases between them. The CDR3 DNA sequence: TGTGCCAGCAGTTACTCGAACAGCGTGCTATCCTACGAGCAGTACTTC. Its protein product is CASSYSNSVLSYEQYF.

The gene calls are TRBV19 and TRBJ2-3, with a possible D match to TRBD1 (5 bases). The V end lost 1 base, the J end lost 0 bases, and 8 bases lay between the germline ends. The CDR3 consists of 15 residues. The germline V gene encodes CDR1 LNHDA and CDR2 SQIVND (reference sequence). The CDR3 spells CASSIVGVSTDTQYF. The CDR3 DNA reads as TGTGCCAGTAGTATAGTAGGGGTCAGCACAGATACGCAGTATTTT.

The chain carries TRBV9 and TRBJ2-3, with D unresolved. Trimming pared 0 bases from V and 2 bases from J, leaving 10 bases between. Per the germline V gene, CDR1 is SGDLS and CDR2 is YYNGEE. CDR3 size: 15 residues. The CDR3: CASSVGGRNTDTQYF. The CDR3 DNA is TGTGCCAGCAGCGTAGGGGGTAGAAACACAGATACGCAGTATTTT. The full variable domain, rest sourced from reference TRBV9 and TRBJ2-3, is DSGVTQTPKHLITATGQRVTLRCSPRSGDLSVYWYQQSLDQGLQFLIQYYNGEERAKGNILERFSAQQFPDLHSELNLSSLELGDSALYFCASSVGGRNTDTQYFGPGTRLTVL.

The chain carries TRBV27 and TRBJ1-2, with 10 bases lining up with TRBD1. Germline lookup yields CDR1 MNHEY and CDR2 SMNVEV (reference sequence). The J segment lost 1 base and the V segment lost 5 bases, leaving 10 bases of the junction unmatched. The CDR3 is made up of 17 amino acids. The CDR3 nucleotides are TGTGCCAGCAGTCTCCTTGGACAGGGGGGCCTTAACTATGGCTACACCTTC. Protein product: CASSLLGQGGLNYGYTF.

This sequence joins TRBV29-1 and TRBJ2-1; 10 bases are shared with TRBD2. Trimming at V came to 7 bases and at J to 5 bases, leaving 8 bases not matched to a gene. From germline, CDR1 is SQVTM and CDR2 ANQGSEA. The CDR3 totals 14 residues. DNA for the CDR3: TGCAGCGCCGACGGACTAGCGGTTAACAATGAGCAGTTCTTC. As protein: CSADGLAVNNEQFF.

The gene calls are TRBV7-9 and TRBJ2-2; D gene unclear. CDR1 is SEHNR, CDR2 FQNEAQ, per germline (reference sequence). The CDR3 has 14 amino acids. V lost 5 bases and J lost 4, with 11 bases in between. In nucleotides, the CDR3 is TGTGCCAGCAGCCCCGCCCCCGGCACCGGGGAGCTGTTTTTT. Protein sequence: CASSPAPGTGELFF.

CDR3 amino acids: CSVGGQGVGGDGYTF. CDR3 bases: TGCAGCGTTGGAGGTCAGGGGGTTGGAGGGGATGGCTACACCTTC. The V gene is TRBV29-1, the J gene TRBJ1-2; TRBD1 matches 7 bases. The CDR3 length is 15 residues. V shed 4 bases, J shed 6 bases, and the junction held 14 bases outside the gene matches. The germline CDR1 and CDR2 sequences are SQVTM and ANQGSEA.

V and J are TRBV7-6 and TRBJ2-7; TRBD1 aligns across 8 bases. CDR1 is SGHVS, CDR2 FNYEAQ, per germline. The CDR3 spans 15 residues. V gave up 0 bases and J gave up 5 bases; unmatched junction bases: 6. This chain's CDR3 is CASSLAPGGWDEQYF. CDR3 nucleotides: TGTGCCAGCAGCTTAGCGCCAGGGGGCTGGGACGAGCAGTACTTC.

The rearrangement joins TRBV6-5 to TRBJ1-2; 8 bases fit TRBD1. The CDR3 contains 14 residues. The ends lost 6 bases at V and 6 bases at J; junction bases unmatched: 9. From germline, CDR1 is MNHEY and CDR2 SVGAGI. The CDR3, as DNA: TGTGCCAGCAGGCGTGAACAGGGGGGAGATGGCTACACCTTC. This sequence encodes CASRREQGGDGYTF.

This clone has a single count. This chain's CDR3 is CASSFELAGGGSYNEQFF. CDR3 bases: TGTGCCAGCAGCTTTGAACTAGCGGGAGGGGGATCCTACAATGAGCAGTTCTTC. The gene calls are TRBV11-2 and TRBJ2-1, with TRBD2 matching over 13 bases. Germline V gives CDR1 SGHAT, CDR2 FQNNGV. The CDR3 runs 18 residues. The V and J ends lost 3 bases and 1 base, in that order; junction bases with no gene match: 6.

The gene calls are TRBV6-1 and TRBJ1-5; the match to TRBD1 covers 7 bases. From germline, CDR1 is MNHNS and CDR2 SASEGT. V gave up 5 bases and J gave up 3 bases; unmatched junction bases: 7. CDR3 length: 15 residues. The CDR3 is CASSPRGQPNQPQHF. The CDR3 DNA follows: TGTGCCAGCAGTCCCAGGGGACAGCCCAATCAGCCCCAGCATTTT.

CDR3 residues: CASSLGQGARTEAFF. In nucleotides, the CDR3 is TGTGCCAGCAGCTTGGGACAGGGGGCGCGGACTGAAGCTTTCTTT. The chain links TRBV5-4 to TRBJ1-1; 10 bases line up with TRBD1. The germline V gene encodes CDR1 SGHNT and CDR2 YYREEE (reference sequence). The J segment lost 5 bases and the V segment lost 0 bases, leaving 4 bases of the junction unmatched. The CDR3 consists of 15 residues.

The CDR3 sequence is CASSDGGRYETQYF. The CDR3 DNA sequence: TGTGCCAGCAGCGACGGGGGTAGATACGAGACCCAGTACTTC. The chain uses TRBV7-9 and TRBJ2-5, with D possibly TRBD2 on 6 matching bases. The CDR3 contains 14 residues. The germline CDR1 and CDR2 sequences are SEHNR and FQNEAQ (reference sequence). Trimming took 5 bases from V and 5 from J, leaving 15 bases between them.

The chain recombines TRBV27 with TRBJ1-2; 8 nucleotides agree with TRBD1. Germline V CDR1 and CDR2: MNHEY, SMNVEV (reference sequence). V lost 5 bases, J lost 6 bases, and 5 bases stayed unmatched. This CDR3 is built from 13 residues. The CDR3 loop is CASSPWTGNGYTF. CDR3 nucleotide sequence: TGTGCCAGCAGTCCCTGGACAGGGAATGGCTACACCTTC.

CDR3 region: CASTGLAANEQFF. The CDR3 coding sequence is TGTGCCAGCACGGGACTAGCAGCCAATGAGCAGTTCTTC. V gene TRBV6-1 combines with J gene TRBJ2-1; TRBD2 aligns across 9 bases. CDR1 and CDR2 (germline): MNHNS, SASEGT. The CDR3 is 13 residues long. Germline trimming cut 7 bases from V and 6 bases from J; bases unmatched to any gene: 4.

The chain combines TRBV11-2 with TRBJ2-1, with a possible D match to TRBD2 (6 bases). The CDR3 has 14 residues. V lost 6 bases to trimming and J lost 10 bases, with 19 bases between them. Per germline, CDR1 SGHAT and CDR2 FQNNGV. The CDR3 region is CASSHKTGAEEQFF. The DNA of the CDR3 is TGTGCCAGCAGTCACAAAACGGGAGCAGAGGAGCAGTTCTTC.

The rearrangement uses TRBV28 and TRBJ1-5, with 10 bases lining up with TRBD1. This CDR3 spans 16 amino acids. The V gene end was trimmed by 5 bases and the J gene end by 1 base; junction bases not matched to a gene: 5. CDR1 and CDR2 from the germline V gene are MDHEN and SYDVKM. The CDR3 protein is CASSPAGQGSNQPQHF. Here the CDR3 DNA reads TGTGCCAGCAGTCCCGCGGGACAGGGGAGCAATCAGCCCCAGCATTTT.